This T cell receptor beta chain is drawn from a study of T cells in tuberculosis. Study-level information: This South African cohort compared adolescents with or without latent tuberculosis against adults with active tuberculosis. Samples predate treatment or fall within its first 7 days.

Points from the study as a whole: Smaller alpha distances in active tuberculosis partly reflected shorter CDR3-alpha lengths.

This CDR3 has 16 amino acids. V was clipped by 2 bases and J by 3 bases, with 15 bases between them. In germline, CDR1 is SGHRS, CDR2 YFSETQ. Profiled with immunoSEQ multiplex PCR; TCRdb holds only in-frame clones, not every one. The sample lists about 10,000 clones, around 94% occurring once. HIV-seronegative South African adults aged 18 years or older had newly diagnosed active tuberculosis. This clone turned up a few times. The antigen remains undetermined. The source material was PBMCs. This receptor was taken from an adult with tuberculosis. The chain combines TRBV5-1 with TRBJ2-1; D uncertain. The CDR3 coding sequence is TGCGCCAGCAGCTTCGTGATCGCGGAATTCTACAATGAGCAGTTCTTC. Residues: CASSFVIAEFYNEQFF.